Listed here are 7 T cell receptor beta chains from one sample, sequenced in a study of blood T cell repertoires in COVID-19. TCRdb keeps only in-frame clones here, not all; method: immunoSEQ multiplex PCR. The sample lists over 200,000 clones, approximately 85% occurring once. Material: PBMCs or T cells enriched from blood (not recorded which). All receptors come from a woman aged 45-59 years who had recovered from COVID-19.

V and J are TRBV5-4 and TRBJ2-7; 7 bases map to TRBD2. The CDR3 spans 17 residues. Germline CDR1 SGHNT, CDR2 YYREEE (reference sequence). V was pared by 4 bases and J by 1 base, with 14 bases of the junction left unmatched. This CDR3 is CASSPAGSGSLSYEQYF. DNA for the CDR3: TGTGCCAGCAGCCCCGCTGGTAGCGGGTCCTTATCCTACGAGCAGTACTTC.

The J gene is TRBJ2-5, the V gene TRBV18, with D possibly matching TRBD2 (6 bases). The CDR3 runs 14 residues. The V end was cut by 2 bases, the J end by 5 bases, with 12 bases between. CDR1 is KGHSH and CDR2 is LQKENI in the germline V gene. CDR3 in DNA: TGTGCCAGCTCACCAAACAGCGGGCGGGAGACCCAGTACTTC. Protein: CASSPNSGRETQYF.

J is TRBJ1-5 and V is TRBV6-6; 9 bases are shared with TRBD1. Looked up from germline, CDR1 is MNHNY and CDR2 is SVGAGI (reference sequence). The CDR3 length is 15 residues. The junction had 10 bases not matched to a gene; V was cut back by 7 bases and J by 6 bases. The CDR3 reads CASNPTGGSAQPQHF. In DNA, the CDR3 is TGTGCCAGCAACCCTACAGGGGGCTCAGCTCAGCCCCAGCATTTT.

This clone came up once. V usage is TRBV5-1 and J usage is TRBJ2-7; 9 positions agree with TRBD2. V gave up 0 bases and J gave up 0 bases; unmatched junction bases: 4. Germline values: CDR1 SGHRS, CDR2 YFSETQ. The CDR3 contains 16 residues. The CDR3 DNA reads TGCGCCAGCAGCTTGGACCTTAGCGGGAGCTCCTACGAGCAGTACTTC. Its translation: CASSLDLSGSSYEQYF.

CDR3 loop: CASSPLQQGTYEQYF. In DNA form, the CDR3 reads TGTGCCAGCAGCCCCCTTCAGCAGGGAACCTACGAGCAGTACTTC. The chain is built from TRBV9 and TRBJ2-7; D may be TRBD1 (5 bases). The CDR3 has 15 residues. The germline V gene encodes CDR1 SGDLS and CDR2 YYNGEE. V dropped 4 bases and J dropped 2 bases, with 16 bases sitting between them. Full variable domain (outside the CDR3, taken from reference TRBV9 and TRBJ2-7): DSGVTQTPKHLITATGQRVTLRCSPRSGDLSVYWYQQSLDQGLQFLIQYYNGEERAKGNILERFSAQQFPDLHSELNLSSLELGDSALYFCASSPLQQGTYEQYFGPGTRLTVT.

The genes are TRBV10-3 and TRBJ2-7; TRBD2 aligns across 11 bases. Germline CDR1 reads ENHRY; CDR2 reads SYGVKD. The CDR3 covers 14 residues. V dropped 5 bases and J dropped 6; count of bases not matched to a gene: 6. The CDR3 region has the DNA TGTGCCATCAGTCTACTAGCGGGAGTAGCCGAGCAGTACTTC. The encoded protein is CAISLLAGVAEQYF.

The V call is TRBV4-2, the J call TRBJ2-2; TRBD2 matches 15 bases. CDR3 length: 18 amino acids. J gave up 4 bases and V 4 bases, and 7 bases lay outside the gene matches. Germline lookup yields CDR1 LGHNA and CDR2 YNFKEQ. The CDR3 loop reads CASSPGTSGRSGTGELFF. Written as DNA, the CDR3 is TGTGCCAGCAGCCCAGGGACTAGCGGGAGGTCGGGCACCGGGGAGCTGTTTTTT.